This record concerns one T cell receptor beta chain sequence. As yet, its antigen is unknown. Each CDR3 protein gets one entry after TCRdb re-called the RT-PCR reads with MiXCR. The table has about 650,000 distinct CDR3 sequences, approximately 15% seen once. The data belong to a study of response to subunit inactivated influenza vaccine. The study's findings and limits: After each seasonal influenza vaccination, few new T cells are recruited, the authors suggested.

With 0 bases clipped from V and 7 bases from J, the junction kept 6 bases outside the gene matches. Per the germline V gene, CDR1 is MNHEY and CDR2 is SVGAGI. The CDR3 is 16 amino acids. The TCR originated in a man aged 45-65 years who received an inactivated influenza vaccine. The source material was PBMCs from blood, sampled roughly 15 days before vaccination. The chain couples TRBV6-5 to TRBJ2-1, with 10 bases matching TRBD2. CDR3 protein: CASSYSALAGVNEQFF. CDR3 nucleotides: TGTGCCAGCAGTTACTCAGCCCTAGCGGGGGTTAATGAGCAGTTCTTC.